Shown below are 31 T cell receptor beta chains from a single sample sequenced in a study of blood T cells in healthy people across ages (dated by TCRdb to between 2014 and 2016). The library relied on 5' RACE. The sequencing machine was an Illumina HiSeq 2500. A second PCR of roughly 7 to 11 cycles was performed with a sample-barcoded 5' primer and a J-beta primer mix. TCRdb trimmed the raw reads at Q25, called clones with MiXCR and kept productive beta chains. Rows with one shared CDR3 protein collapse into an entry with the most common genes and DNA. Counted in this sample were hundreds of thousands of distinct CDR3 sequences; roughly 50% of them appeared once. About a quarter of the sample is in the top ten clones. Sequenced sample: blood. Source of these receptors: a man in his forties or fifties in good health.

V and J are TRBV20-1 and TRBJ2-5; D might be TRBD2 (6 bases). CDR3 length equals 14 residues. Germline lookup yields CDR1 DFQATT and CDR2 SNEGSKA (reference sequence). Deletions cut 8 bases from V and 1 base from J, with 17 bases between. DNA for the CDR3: TGCAGTACGGAATTGGGACTCCGCCAAGAGACCCAGTACTTC. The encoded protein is CSTELGLRQETQYF.

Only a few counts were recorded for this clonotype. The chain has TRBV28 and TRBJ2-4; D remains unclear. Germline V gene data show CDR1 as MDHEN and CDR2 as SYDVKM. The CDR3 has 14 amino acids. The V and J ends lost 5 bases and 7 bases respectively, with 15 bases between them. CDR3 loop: CASSRQSGRNIQYF. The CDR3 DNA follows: TGTGCCAGCAGTCGGCAGTCGGGCCGGAACATTCAGTACTTC.

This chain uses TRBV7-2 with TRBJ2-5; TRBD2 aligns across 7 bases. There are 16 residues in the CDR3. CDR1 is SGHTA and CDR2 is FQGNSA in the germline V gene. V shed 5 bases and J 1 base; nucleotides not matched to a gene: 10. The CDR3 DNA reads TGTGCCAGCAGCCACCGGTCACTAGCGAGCCAAGAGACCCAGTACTTC. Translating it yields CASSHRSLASQETQYF.

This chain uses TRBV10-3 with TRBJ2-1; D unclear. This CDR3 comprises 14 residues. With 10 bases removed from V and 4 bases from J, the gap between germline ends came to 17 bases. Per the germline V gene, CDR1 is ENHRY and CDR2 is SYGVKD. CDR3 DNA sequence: TGTGCCAGCGTCCCCACGATGAATTACAATGAGCAGTTCTTC. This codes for CASVPTMNYNEQFF.

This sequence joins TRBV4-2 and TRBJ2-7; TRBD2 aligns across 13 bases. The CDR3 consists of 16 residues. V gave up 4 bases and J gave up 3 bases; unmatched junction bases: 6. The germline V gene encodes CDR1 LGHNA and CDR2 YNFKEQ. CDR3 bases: TGTGCCAGCAGCCCGAAACTAGCGGGAGGGCACTACGAGCAGTACTTC. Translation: CASSPKLAGGHYEQYF.

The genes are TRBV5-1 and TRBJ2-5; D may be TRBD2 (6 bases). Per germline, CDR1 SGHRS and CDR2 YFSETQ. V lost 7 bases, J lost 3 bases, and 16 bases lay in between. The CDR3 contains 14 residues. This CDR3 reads CASAVAVIKETQYF. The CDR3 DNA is TGCGCCAGCGCCGTAGCGGTTATTAAAGAGACCCAGTACTTC. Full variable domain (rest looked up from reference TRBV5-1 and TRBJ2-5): KAGVTQTPRYLIKTRGQQVTLSCSPISGHRSVSWYQQTPGQGLQFLFEYFSETQRNKGNFPGRFSGRQFSNSRSEMNVSTLELGDSALYLCASAVAVIKETQYFGPGTRLLVL.

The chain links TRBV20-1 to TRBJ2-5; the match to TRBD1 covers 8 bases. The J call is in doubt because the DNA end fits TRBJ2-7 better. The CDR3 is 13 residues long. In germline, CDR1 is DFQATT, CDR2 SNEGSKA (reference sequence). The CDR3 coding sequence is TGCAGTGCAAGGACAGGGCTTATGAGCGAGCAGTACTTC. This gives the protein CSARTGLMSEQYF.

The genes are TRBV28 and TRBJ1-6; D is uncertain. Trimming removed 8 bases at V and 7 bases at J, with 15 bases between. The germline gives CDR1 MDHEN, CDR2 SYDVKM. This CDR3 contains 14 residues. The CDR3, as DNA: TGTGCCAGCCGGATTGGCCTAAGGAATTCACCCCTCCACTTT. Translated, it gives CASRIGLRNSPLHF.

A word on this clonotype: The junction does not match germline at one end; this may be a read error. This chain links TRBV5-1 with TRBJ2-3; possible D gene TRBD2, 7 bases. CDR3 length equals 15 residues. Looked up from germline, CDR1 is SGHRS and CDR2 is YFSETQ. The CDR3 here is CASRDGGPLTDTRYF. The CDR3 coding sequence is TGCGCCAGCAGGGACGGGGGGCCGCTCACAGATACGCGGTATTTT.

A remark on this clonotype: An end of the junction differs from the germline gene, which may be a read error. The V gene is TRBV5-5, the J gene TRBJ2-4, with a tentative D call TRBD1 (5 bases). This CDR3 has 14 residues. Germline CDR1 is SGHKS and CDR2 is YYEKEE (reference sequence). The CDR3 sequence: CASSGTGAQNIRYF. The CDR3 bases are TGTGCCAGCAGCGGAACAGGAGCACAAAACATTCGGTACTTC.

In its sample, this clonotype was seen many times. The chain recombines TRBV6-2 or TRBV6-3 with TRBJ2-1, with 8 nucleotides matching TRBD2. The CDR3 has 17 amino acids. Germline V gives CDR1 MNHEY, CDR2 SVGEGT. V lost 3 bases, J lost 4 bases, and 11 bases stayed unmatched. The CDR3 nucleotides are TGTGCCAGCAGTTATAGTCCCCCTAGCGGGCTATACAATGAGCAGTTCTTC. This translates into CASSYSPPSGLYNEQFF.

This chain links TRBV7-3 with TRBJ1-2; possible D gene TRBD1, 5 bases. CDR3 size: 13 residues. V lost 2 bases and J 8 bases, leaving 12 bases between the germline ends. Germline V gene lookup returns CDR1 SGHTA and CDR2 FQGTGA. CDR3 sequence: CASSLEGLGGYTF. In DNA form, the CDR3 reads TGTGCCAGCAGCTTAGAGGGACTGGGAGGCTACACCTTC.

The CDR3 DNA is TGCAGCGTTGAAGACAGGGCCTACGAGCGGTACTTC. This sequence encodes CSVEDRAYERYF. The chain combines TRBV29-1 with TRBJ2-5; possibly TRBD1 for D (5 bases). V lost 0 bases, J lost 13 bases, and 15 bases lay in between. The CDR3 loop spans 12 amino acids. Germline V lookup: CDR1 SQVTM, CDR2 ANQGSEA.

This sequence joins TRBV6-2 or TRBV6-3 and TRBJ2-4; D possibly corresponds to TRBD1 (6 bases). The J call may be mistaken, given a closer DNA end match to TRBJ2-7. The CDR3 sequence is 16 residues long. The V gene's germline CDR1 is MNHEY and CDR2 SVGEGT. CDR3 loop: CASSPIGRGVMNEQYF. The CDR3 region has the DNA TGTGCCAGCAGCCCCATCGGCAGGGGAGTGATGAACGAGCAGTACTTC.

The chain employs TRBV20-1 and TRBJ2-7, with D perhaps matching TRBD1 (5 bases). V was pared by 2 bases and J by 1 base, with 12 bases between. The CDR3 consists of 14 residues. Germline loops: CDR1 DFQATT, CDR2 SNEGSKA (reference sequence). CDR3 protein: CSARHGARSYEQYF. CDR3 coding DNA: TGCAGTGCTAGACATGGGGCTAGATCCTACGAGCAGTACTTC.

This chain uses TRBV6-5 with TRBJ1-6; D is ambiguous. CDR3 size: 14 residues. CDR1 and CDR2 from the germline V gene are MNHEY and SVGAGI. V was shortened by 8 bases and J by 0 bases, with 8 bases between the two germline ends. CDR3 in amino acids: CASRIGSYNSPLHF. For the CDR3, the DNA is TGTGCCAGCCGCATTGGCTCCTATAATTCACCCCTCCACTTT.

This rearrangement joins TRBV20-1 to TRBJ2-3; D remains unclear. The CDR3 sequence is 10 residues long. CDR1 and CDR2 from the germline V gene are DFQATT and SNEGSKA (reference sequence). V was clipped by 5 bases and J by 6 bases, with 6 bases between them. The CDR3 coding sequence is TGCAGTGCTCAGCACGATACGCAGTATTTT. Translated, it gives CSAQHDTQYF.

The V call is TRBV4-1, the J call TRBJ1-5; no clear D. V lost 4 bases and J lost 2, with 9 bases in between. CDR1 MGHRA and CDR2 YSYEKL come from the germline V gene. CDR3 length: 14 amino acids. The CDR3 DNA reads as TGCGCCAGCAGCCGACCGGGAGGCAATCAGCCCCAGCATTTT. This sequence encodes CASSRPGGNQPQHF.

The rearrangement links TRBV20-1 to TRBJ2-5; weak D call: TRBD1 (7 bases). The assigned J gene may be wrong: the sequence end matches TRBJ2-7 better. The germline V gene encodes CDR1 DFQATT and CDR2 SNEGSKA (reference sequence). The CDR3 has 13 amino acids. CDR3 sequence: CSASAGTAYEQYF. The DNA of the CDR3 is TGCAGTGCTAGTGCGGGGACAGCCTACGAGCAGTACTTC.

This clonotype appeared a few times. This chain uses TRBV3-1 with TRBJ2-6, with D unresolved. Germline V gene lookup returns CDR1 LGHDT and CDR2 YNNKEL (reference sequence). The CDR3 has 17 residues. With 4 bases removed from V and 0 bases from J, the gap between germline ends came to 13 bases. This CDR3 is CASSRTNLGSGANVLTF. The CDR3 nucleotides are TGTGCCAGCAGCCGAACAAACCTGGGCTCTGGGGCCAACGTCCTGACTTTC.

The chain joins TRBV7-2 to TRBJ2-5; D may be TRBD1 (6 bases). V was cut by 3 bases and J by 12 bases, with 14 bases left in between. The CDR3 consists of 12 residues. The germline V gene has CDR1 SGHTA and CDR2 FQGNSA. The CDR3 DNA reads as TGTGCCAGCAGCTTCCCTCAGGGGTTGGAGTACTTC. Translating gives CASSFPQGLEYF.

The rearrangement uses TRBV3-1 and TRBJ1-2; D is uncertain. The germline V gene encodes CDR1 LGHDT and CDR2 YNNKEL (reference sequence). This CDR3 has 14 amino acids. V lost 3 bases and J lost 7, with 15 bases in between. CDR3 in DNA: TGTGCCAGCAGCCAGATAACTTCGAGCGCTGGCTACACCTTC. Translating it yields CASSQITSSAGYTF.

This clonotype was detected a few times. The DNA of the CDR3 is TGCAGCGCTGGACAGGGCTATGAAGCTTTCTTT. Its protein is CSAGQGYEAFF. The chain recombines TRBV29-1 with TRBJ1-1; the match to TRBD1 covers 8 bases. V lost 7 bases, J lost 7 bases, and 5 bases stayed unmatched. The CDR3 consists of 11 residues. Germline V gives CDR1 SQVTM, CDR2 ANQGSEA.

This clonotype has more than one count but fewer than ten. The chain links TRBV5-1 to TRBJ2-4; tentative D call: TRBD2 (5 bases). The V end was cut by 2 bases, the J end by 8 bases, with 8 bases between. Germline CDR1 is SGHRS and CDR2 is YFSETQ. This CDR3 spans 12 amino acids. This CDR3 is CASSLEGYIQYF. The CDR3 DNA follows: TGCGCCAGCAGCTTAGAGGGTTACATTCAGTACTTC. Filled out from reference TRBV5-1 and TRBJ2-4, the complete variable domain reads KAGVTQTPRYLIKTRGQQVTLSCSPISGHRSVSWYQQTPGQGLQFLFEYFSETQRNKGNFPGRFSGRQFSNSRSEMNVSTLELGDSALYLCASSLEGYIQYFGAGTRLSVL.

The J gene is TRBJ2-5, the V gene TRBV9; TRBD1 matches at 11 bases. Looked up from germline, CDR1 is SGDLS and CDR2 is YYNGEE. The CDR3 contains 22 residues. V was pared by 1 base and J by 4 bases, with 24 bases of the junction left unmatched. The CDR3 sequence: CASSVMDRGRGGAWVIRETQYF. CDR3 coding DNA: TGTGCCAGCAGCGTAATGGACAGGGGGCGCGGAGGGGCGTGGGTTATTAGAGAGACCCAGTACTTC.

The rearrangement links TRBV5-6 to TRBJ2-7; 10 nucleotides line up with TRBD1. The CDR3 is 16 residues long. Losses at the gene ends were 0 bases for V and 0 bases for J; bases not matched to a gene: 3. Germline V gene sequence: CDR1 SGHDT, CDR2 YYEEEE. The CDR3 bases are TGTGCCAGCAGCTTGGAGGGACAGGGGAGCTCCTACGAGCAGTACTTC. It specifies CASSLEGQGSSYEQYF.

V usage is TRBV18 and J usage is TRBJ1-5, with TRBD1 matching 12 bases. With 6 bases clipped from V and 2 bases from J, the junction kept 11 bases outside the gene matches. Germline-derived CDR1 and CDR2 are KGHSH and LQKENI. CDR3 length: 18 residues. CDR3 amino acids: CASSRIPGQGAGNQPQHF. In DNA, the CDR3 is TGTGCCAGCTCTCGGATCCCGGGACAGGGGGCTGGCAATCAGCCCCAGCATTTT.

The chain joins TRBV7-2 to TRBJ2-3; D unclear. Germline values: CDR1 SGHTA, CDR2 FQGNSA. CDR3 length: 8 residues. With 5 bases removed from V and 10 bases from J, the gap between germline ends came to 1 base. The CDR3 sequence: CASSPQYF. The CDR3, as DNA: TGTGCCAGCAGCCCGCAGTATTTT.

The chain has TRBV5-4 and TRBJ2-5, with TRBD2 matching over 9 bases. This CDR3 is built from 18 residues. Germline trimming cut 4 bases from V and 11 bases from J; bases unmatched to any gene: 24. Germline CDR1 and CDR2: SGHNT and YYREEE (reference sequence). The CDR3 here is CASSPGSGGGTNRNEQYF. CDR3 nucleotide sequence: TGTGCCAGCAGCCCGGGTAGCGGGGGAGGAACAAATAGGAATGAGCAGTACTTC.

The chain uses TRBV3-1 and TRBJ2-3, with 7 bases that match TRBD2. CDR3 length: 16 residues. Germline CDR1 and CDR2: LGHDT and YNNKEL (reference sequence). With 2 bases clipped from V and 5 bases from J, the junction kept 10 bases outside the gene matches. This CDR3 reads CASSQNAGAGEDTQYF. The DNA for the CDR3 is TGTGCCAGCAGCCAAAACGCGGGAGCTGGTGAAGATACGCAGTATTTT.

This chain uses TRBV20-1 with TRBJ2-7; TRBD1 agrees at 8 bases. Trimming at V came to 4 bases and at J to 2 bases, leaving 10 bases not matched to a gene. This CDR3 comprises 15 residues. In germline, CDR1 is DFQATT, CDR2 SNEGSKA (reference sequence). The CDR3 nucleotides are TGCAGTGCTAACCCCGGGACAGGACACCCCTACGAGCAGTACTTC. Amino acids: CSANPGTGHPYEQYF.